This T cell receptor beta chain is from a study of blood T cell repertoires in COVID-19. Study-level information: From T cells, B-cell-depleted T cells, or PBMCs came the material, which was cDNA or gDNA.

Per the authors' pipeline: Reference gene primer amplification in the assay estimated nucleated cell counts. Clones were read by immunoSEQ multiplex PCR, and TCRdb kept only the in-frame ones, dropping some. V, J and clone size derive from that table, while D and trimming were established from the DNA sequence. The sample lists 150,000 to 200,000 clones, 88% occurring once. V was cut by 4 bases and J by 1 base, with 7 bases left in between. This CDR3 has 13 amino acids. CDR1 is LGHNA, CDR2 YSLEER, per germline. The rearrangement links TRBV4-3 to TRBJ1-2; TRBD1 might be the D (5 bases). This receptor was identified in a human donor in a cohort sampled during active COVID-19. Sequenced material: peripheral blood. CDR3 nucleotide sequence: TGCGCCAGCAGCCCTGACAGTAACTATGGCTACACCTTC. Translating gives CASSPDSNYGYTF.